A selection of T cell receptor beta chains follows, all from one sample in a study of T cell responses to AZD1222 COVID-19 vaccine. Repertoires were generated with immunoSEQ multiplex PCR, while TCRdb's copy carries only in-frame clones and drops some. This table holds 170,000 or so clones, 90% found once. The sample here was peripheral blood, taken on day 0 of AZD1222 vaccination. Receptors originate from an adult in good health. Both conserved end residues are part of each CDR3. The D gene is left open where the match is weak. Where a row states a size, it is once, few, many or the class of an expanded clone; other rows omit it.

d_gene,j_gene,abundance,v_gene,CDR3aa,CDR3nt
.,TRBJ1-5,.,TRBV7-8,CASSLRPVYSNQPQHF,TGTGCCAGCAGCCTCCGGCCCGTATATAGCAATCAGCCCCAGCATTTT
.,TRBJ1-6,.,TRBV27,CASSHRNSPLHF,TGTGCCAGCAGTCACAGGAATTCACCCCTCCACTTT
.,TRBJ1-1,.,TRBV6-5,CASSSVGTEAFF,TGTGCCAGCAGCTCGGTAGGCACTGAAGCTTTCTTT
.,TRBJ1-1,.,TRBV7-3,CASSALGNTEAFF,TGTGCCAGCAGCGCATTGGGGAACACTGAAGCTTTCTTT
.,TRBJ1-1,.,TRBV19,CASSSQMNTEAFF,TGTGCCAGTAGCTCACAGATGAACACTGAAGCTTTCTTT
TRBD2,TRBJ2-3,.,TRBV28,CASRPGLATDTQYF,TGTGCCAGCAGGCCGGGACTAGCCACAGATACGCAGTATTTT
.,TRBJ2-2,.,TRBV9,CASSTIGTDTGELFF,TGTGCCAGCAGCACTATCGGGACGGACACCGGGGAGCTGTTTTTT
.,TRBJ2-1,.,TRBV3-1/TRBV3-2,CASSQEGRNEQFF,TGTGCCAGCAGCCAAGAGGGACGCAATGAGCAGTTCTTC
TRBD1,TRBJ2-1,once,TRBV11-3,CASSLSQGAWEQFF,TGTGCCAGCAGCTTAAGCCAGGGGGCATGGGAGCAGTTCTTC
.,TRBJ1-2,.,TRBV7-8,CASSTVGGYGYTF,TGTGCCAGCAGCACGGTAGGAGGTTATGGCTACACCTTC
.,TRBJ2-2,.,TRBV6-5,CASSSSGGSTGELFF,TGTGCCAGCAGCTCAAGTGGCGGCTCCACCGGGGAGCTGTTTTTT
.,TRBJ2-1,once,TRBV28,CATRGPGLVSNEQFF,TGTGCCACGAGGGGGCCGGGACTAGTCAGTAATGAGCAGTTCTTC
.,TRBJ1-4,.,TRBV6-5,CASRYGGDSWEKLFF,TGTGCCAGCAGATATGGCGGGGACTCATGGGAAAAACTGTTTTTT
.,TRBJ1-2,.,TRBV2,CASSEGEINYGYTF,TGTGCCAGCAGTGAAGGGGAAATTAACTATGGCTACACCTTC
.,TRBJ1-1,once,TRBV28,CASSSNTEAFF,TGTGCCAGCAGCTCGAACACTGAAGCTTTCTTT
TRBD1,TRBJ1-2,.,TRBV7-9,CASSLGDRLDGYTF,TGTGCCAGCAGCTTAGGGGACAGGTTAGATGGCTACACCTTC
TRBD1,TRBJ1-4,once,TRBV3-1/TRBV3-2,CASSHLGTGGKKLFF,TGTGCCAGCAGCCACCTTGGGACAGGGGGGAAAAAACTGTTTTTT
TRBD2,TRBJ2-1,.,TRBV6-2/TRBV6-3,CASSKRGYNEQFF,TGTGCCAGCAGTAAGCGGGGTTACAATGAGCAGTTCTTC
.,TRBJ1-5,.,TRBV6-2/TRBV6-3,CASSYTPSNQPQHF,TGTGCCAGCAGTTACACTCCGAGCAATCAGCCCCAGCATTTT
.,TRBJ2-2,.,TRBV24-1,CATRGQGPTGELFF,TGTGCCACCAGGGGCCAGGGGCCCACCGGGGAGCTGTTTTTT
.,TRBJ2-1,.,TRBV6-5,CASSRGTHTYNEQFF,TGTGCCAGCAGTCGCGGGACACACACTTACAATGAGCAGTTCTTC
.,TRBJ1-6,.,TRBV5-1,CASSLDSYNSPLHF,TGCGCCAGCAGCTTGGACAGTTATAATTCACCCCTCCACTTT
TRBD1,TRBJ2-7,.,TRBV7-2,CASSSPGDSYEQYF,TGTGCCAGCAGCTCCCCTGGGGACAGCTACGAGCAGTACTTC
.,TRBJ1-1,.,TRBV19,CASNGGTMNTEAFF,TGTGCCAGTAATGGGGGAACCATGAACACTGAAGCTTTCTTT
TRBD1,TRBJ1-2,.,TRBV27,CASSLSTGGRLYGYTF,TGTGCCAGCAGTTTATCGACAGGGGGTAGATTATATGGCTACACCTTC
TRBD1,TRBJ2-2,.,TRBV30,CAWSDRVAGELFF,TGTGCCTGGAGCGACAGGGTCGCCGGGGAGCTGTTTTTT
.,TRBJ1-2,.,TRBV7-2,CASSLGTDYGYTF,TGTGCCAGCAGCTTAGGGACAGATTATGGCTACACCTTC
.,TRBJ1-1,once,TRBV27,CASSLEENTEAFF,TGTGCCAGCAGTTTAGAGGAGAACACTGAAGCTTTCTTT
.,TRBJ2-5,.,TRBV18,CASSPNSGGPQETQYF,TGTGCCAGCTCACCCAACTCCGGGGGACCCCAAGAGACCCAGTACTTC
TRBD1,TRBJ1-1,.,TRBV27,CASSPIDRGTNTEAFF,TGTGCCAGCAGTCCCATTGACAGGGGGACGAACACTGAAGCTTTCTTT
.,TRBJ1-2,.,TRBV4-3,CASSQGQNHGYTF,TGCGCCAGCAGCCAAGGACAGAATCATGGCTACACCTTC
.,TRBJ1-1,.,TRBV2,CASSYERQKNTEAFF,TGTGCCAGCTCATACGAGAGACAGAAGAACACTGAAGCTTTCTTT
TRBD2,TRBJ2-5,.,TRBV7-8,CASSLLAGAKETQYF,TGTGCCAGCAGCTTGCTAGCGGGGGCAAAGGAGACCCAGTACTTC
.,TRBJ1-5,.,TRBV4-1,CASSHAPGSGLLRNQPQHF,TGCGCCAGCAGCCATGCCCCGGGATCCGGTCTATTAAGGAATCAGCCCCAGCATTTT
.,TRBJ2-6,.,TRBV4-1,CASSHRGAHLSGANVLTF,TGCGCCAGCAGCCACAGGGGGGCTCATCTCTCTGGGGCCAACGTCCTGACTTTC
.,TRBJ1-4,.,TRBV5-1,CASSLAVNEKLFF,TGCGCCAGCAGCTTGGCTGTGAACGAAAAACTGTTTTTT
.,TRBJ2-4,.,TRBV6-2/TRBV6-3,CASSYSGSGGGNIQYF,TGTGCCAGCAGTTACTCGGGTTCGGGGGGCGGAAACATTCAGTACTTC
TRBD2,TRBJ2-7,medium-sized,TRBV5-5,CASSLLPFRTSGDYYEQYF,TGTGCCAGCAGCTTGTTACCGTTCCGGACTAGCGGGGATTATTACGAGCAGTACTTC
.,TRBJ1-5,.,TRBV28,CASSLHTAASAPQHF,TGTGCCAGCAGTTTGCACACCGCTGCATCAGCCCCCCAGCATTTT
TRBD2,TRBJ2-7,.,TRBV3-1/TRBV3-2,CASSPGTISYEQYF,TGTGCCAGCAGCCCCGGGACTATCTCCTACGAGCAGTACTTC
TRBD1,TRBJ1-4,.,TRBV9,CASSVGRGGDEKLFF,TGTGCCAGCAGCGTAGGCAGGGGGGGTGATGAAAAACTGTTTTTT
TRBD2,TRBJ2-2,.,TRBV2,CASRGFLAGAGELFF,TGTGCCAGCAGGGGTTTCCTAGCGGGGGCCGGGGAGCTGTTTTTT
TRBD1,TRBJ1-2,.,TRBV15,CATSRDRFYGYTF,TGTGCCACCAGCAGGGACAGGTTCTATGGCTACACCTTC
.,TRBJ1-2,.,TRBV18,CASSPPFPLGLGGYTF,TGTGCCAGCTCACCACCGTTCCCCTTGGGGCTGGGTGGCTACACCTTC
TRBD1,TRBJ2-7,.,TRBV15,CATSRDRGTGLTYEQYF,TGTGCCACCAGCAGAGATCGAGGGACAGGGCTTACCTACGAGCAGTACTTC
.,TRBJ1-2,.,TRBV19,CASTRHQGGGYTF,TGTGCCAGTACTAGACATCAGGGCGGTGGCTACACCTTC